Ten or more counts support the clone carrying this TCR beta chain. Its target is not known. This specimen belongs to a study of post-analysis software for immune sequencing data. General observations from the study: About five TRBV segments were more frequent in patients than controls; TRBV5-6, TRBV5-1 and TRBV20-1 belonged to this group. Batch-mates among the samples co-clustered strongly by F measure. Controls significantly exceeded multiple sclerosis patients in normalized Chao1 diversity.

Unique-molecular-identifier-tagged TCR beta cDNA libraries were used. The T cell input of about 1 to 10 million gave around 540,000 cDNA molecules. Via MiXCR, TCRdb re-called the PCR reads, giving one row per CDR3 protein. Found here are about 760,000 distinct CDR3 sequences, about 27% of them singletons; the top ten hold around 0.56%. This CDR3 comprises 14 residues. CDR1 is MDHEN, CDR2 SYDVKM, per germline. Trimming took off 3 bases at V and 0 bases at J, with 7 bases between the two ends. The receptor was isolated from a girl under 18 with multiple sclerosis. Sequenced input: blood. The V and J genes are TRBV28 and TRBJ2-3; D is perhaps TRBD2 (5 bases). The CDR3 loop reads CASSFEGSTDTQYF. The CDR3 DNA is TGTGCCAGCAGTTTTGAGGGTAGCACAGATACGCAGTATTTT.